The clone carrying this T cell receptor beta chain was observed a few times. MiXCR, applied by TCRdb to the 5' RACE reads, yields one record per CDR3 protein. This sample has approximately 18,000 distinct CDR3 sequences, with under 20% found just once. The data were obtained in a study of spatial heterogeneity in lung cancer. Study details: Follow-up PBMC samples were sequenced when available, at a median of approximately two years after resection.

Time point: blood at routine non-recurrence follow-up after resection. The specimen comprised PBMCs, sampled at follow-up. This receptor was obtained from a male donor with early-stage non-small cell lung cancer.

CDR3 protein: CASSQASSRRGGLETQYF. The CDR3 DNA reads as TGTGCCAGCAGCCAAGCGTCCTCTCGGCGGGGGGGCCTGGAGACCCAGTACTTC. This chain links TRBV4-2 with TRBJ2-5; 9 nucleotides match TRBD2. The V gene's germline CDR1 is LGHNA and CDR2 YNFKEQ. Trimming at V came to 1 base and at J to 5 bases, leaving 14 bases not matched to a gene. The CDR3 sequence is 18 residues long.